This entry lists 30 T cell receptor beta chains sequenced from one sample in a study of control samples from healthy donors and cancer patients. Profiling relied on immunoSEQ multiplex PCR, and the TCRdb table lists in-frame clones only, not all of them. The repertoire holds some 44,000 clones, more than 65% seen once, with under 20% in the top ten. Sequenced: formalin-fixed, paraffin-embedded tissue. The receptors derive from a male donor with melanoma.

The chain is built from TRBV7-3 and TRBJ2-1; a possible D gene is TRBD2 (5 bases). Germline CDR1 reads SGHTA; CDR2 reads FQGTGA. CDR3 size: 15 residues. Trimming took 2 bases from V and 6 from J, leaving 14 bases between them. CDR3 coding DNA: TGTGCCAGCAGCTTAGAGGTGGGGAGAGTCAATGAGCAGTTCTTC. This sequence encodes CASSLEVGRVNEQFF.

The V call is TRBV7-9, the J call TRBJ2-1; TRBD1 agrees at 7 bases. V shed 2 bases, J shed 5 bases, and the junction held 3 bases outside the gene matches. CDR1 SEHNR and CDR2 FQNEAQ come from the germline V gene (reference sequence). The CDR3 is made up of 14 amino acids. In DNA form, the CDR3 reads TGTGCCAGCAGCTTAACCCAGGGGGACAATGAGCAGTTCTTC. This sequence encodes CASSLTQGDNEQFF.

This clone was seen more than once but under ten times. The chain carries TRBV7-8 and TRBJ2-3; D is unresolved. The CDR3 has 17 residues. The germline gives CDR1 SGHVS, CDR2 FQNEAQ. With 2 bases removed from V and 2 bases from J, the gap between germline ends came to 17 bases. CDR3 nucleotides: TGTGCCAGCAGCTTAAGAACTACCCAACGACTCACAGATACGCAGTATTTT. Translation gives CASSLRTTQRLTDTQYF.

The genes are TRBV29-1 and TRBJ2-5; 9 nucleotides line up with TRBD2. The CDR3 extends over 13 amino acids. V lost 6 bases, J lost 5 bases, and 7 bases stayed unmatched. Germline V gene sequence: CDR1 SQVTM, CDR2 ANQGSEA. The CDR3 nucleotides are TGCAGCGTCGAAATAGCGGGAGCGGAGACCCAGTACTTC. Protein sequence: CSVEIAGAETQYF.

With respect to this clone: A much larger clone is a single base away; this may be a read error. This sequence joins TRBV9 and TRBJ2-3, with TRBD2 as a possible D gene (5 bases). Trimming cost V 6 bases and J 1 base, with 12 bases left between them. The germline V gene encodes CDR1 SGDLS and CDR2 YYNGEE. The CDR3 has 14 residues. In nucleotides, the CDR3 is TGTGCCAGCACCCCGATCGGGGGCACAGATACGCAGTATTTT. The encoded protein is CASTPIGGTDTQYF.

The chain uses TRBV6-5 and TRBJ2-1; TRBD2 might be the D (5 bases). The germline V gene encodes CDR1 MNHEY and CDR2 SVGAGI. The CDR3 is 13 residues long. V lost 11 bases and J 2 bases, leaving 13 bases between the germline ends. CDR3 sequence: CAGNRGPYNEQFF. The CDR3 coding sequence is TGTGCCGGTAACAGAGGGCCCTACAATGAGCAGTTCTTC.

This rearrangement joins TRBV6-1 to TRBJ2-7; possibly TRBD1 or TRBD2 for D (5 bases each). CDR3 length: 14 amino acids. Trimming shortened V by 3 bases and J by 5 bases, and 14 bases separated the two germline ends. Germline V gives CDR1 MNHNS, CDR2 SASEGT. The CDR3 DNA reads as TGTGCCAGCAGTGAGGGGAGCAGGGCCCACGAGCAGTACTTC. It encodes CASSEGSRAHEQYF.

The chain combines TRBV6-5 with TRBJ1-2; the D is unclear. The CDR3 contains 12 residues. Germline V CDR1 and CDR2: MNHEY, SVGAGI. The ends were cut back, 4 bases at V and 6 bases at J, with 9 bases in the middle. The CDR3: CASSSGSDGYTF. DNA of the CDR3: TGTGCCAGCAGTTCCGGGTCCGATGGCTACACCTTC.

This clone was seen repeatedly, ten times or more. The CDR3 sequence: CASSRPKGPEKLFF. The CDR3 DNA reads TGTGCCAGCTCAAGACCCAAGGGGCCCGAAAAACTGTTTTTT. The rearrangement joins TRBV18 to TRBJ1-4, with TRBD1 as a possible D gene (5 bases). Between the trimmed V and J ends, which lost 5 bases and 8 bases, there was a span of 15 bases. Germline assignment: CDR1 KGHSH and CDR2 LQKENI. There are 14 residues in the CDR3.

The V gene is TRBV19, the J gene TRBJ2-7, with D maybe TRBD2 (6 bases). From germline, CDR1 is LNHDA and CDR2 SQIVND (reference sequence). The CDR3 has 16 amino acids. Deletions cut 3 bases from V and 0 bases from J, with 15 bases between. CDR3 sequence: CASSIRGGTNSYEQYF. In nucleotides, the CDR3 is TGTGCCAGTAGTATTCGGGGCGGGACCAACTCCTACGAGCAGTACTTC.

This clone showed up just a few times. The rearrangement uses TRBV14 and TRBJ1-1; D is possibly TRBD1 (5 bases). The length of the CDR3 is 14 residues. Trimming stripped 4 bases from V and 6 bases from J, with 15 bases between. Germline CDR1 is SGHDN and CDR2 is FVKESK. Here the CDR3 DNA reads TGTGCCAGCAGCCCCGTGACCTGGGGCGCTGAAGCTTTCTTT. Protein product: CASSPVTWGAEAFF.

The rearrangement joins TRBV11-2 to TRBJ1-6; TRBD1 aligns across 9 bases. The V gene end was trimmed by 4 bases and the J gene end by 7 bases; junction bases not matched to a gene: 5. The CDR3 has 15 amino acids. The germline V gene encodes CDR1 SGHAT and CDR2 FQNNGV. Here the CDR3 DNA reads TGTGCCAGCAGCTCGAACAGGGGGCGGAATTCACCCCTCCACTTT. Translating gives CASSSNRGRNSPLHF.

The V and J genes are TRBV7-9 and TRBJ2-1, with D unclear. Trimming removed 0 bases at V and 2 bases at J, with 11 bases between. This CDR3 contains 16 residues. The germline CDR1 and CDR2 sequences are SEHNR and FQNEAQ (reference sequence). CDR3 residues: CASSLARGKAYNEQFF. CDR3 sequence (DNA): TGTGCCAGCAGCTTAGCTCGCGGTAAGGCCTACAATGAGCAGTTCTTC.

To note about this clone: This may be a read error: a much more frequent sequence differs by one nucleotide. The gene calls are TRBV3-1 (or the pseudogene TRBV3-2) and TRBJ2-2; possibly TRBD1 for D (5 bases). The CDR3 has 14 amino acids. Germline V CDR1 and CDR2: LGHDT, YNNKEL (reference sequence). Trimming took off 4 bases at V and 7 bases at J, with 13 bases between the two ends. The CDR3, as DNA: TGTGCCAGCAGCCCGTACAGGAACGGCGGGGAGCTGTTTTTT. This encodes CASSPYRNGGELFF.

This clone was detected a few times. The CDR3 coding sequence is TGTGCCAGCAGCTCCCGCACAGATACGCAGTATTTT. It specifies CASSSRTDTQYF. V is TRBV7-9 and J is TRBJ2-3; D call uncertain. Germline CDR1 reads SEHNR; CDR2 reads FQNEAQ (reference sequence). The V end lost 4 bases, the J end lost 1 base, and 3 bases lay between the germline ends. The length of the CDR3 is 12 residues.

The CDR3 region is CASSQEGPYAARADTQYF. The CDR3, as DNA: TGCGCCAGCAGCCAAGAAGGCCCATATGCCGCCAGGGCAGATACGCAGTATTTT. The rearrangement joins TRBV4-1 to TRBJ2-3; possibly TRBD1 for D (5 bases). The CDR3 is 18 residues long. The ends were cut back, 0 bases at V and 4 bases at J, with 20 bases in the middle. Germline V CDR1 and CDR2: MGHRA, YSYEKL.

The chain couples TRBV5-6 to TRBJ2-3, with 13 bases lining up with TRBD2. V lost 3 bases, J lost 3 bases, and 4 bases stayed unmatched. The CDR3 runs to 16 residues. Germline lookup yields CDR1 SGHDT and CDR2 YYEEEE. The CDR3 here is CASSSLLAGGTDTQYF. In nucleotides, the CDR3 is TGTGCCAGCAGCTCGCTACTAGCGGGAGGGACAGATACGCAGTATTTT.

The rearrangement joins TRBV6-6 to TRBJ1-1, with 10 bases identical to TRBD1. The V segment lost 2 bases and the J segment 4 bases; nucleotides outside the gene matches: 7. This CDR3 comprises 16 residues. Germline CDR1 MNHNY, CDR2 SVGAGI (reference sequence). Here the CDR3 DNA reads TGTGCCAGCAGTTACAACGGACAGGGGGGACCCACTGAAGCTTTCTTT. Translating gives CASSYNGQGGPTEAFF.

About this clone: Possible read error: a much larger clone is one base away. The sample holds other DNA sequences that translate to the same CDR3. The gene calls are TRBV2 and TRBJ1-1; 7 positions agree with TRBD1. Germline V gene sequence: CDR1 SNHLY, CDR2 FYNNEI. Trimming cost V 7 bases and J 8 bases; bases outside gene matches: 10. The CDR3 spans 13 residues. CDR3 amino acids: CASILQGDTEAFF. Here the CDR3 DNA reads TGTGCCAGCATCTTGCAGGGGGATACCGAAGCTTTCTTT.

The gene calls are TRBV2 and TRBJ2-3; D unclear. Per the germline V gene, CDR1 is SNHLY and CDR2 is FYNNEI. This CDR3 contains 14 residues. Trimming shortened V by 5 bases and J by 3 bases, and 12 bases separated the two germline ends. As DNA, the CDR3 is TGTGCCAGCAGTCCGCACGTAGGTACAGATACGCAGTATTTT. It translates to CASSPHVGTDTQYF.

This clone was counted a few times. This chain joins TRBV7-8 and TRBJ2-5; no reliable D call. CDR3 length: 13 amino acids. The V end was cut by 2 bases, the J end by 6 bases, with 10 bases between. Germline lookup yields CDR1 SGHVS and CDR2 FQNEAQ. The CDR3 spells CASSLQWEQTQYF. The CDR3 nucleotides are TGTGCCAGCAGCTTACAGTGGGAACAGACCCAGTACTTC.

V usage is TRBV2 and J usage is TRBJ1-4, with 9 bases matching TRBD1. Trimming took 6 bases from V and 4 from J; bases not matched to a gene: 6. The V gene's germline CDR1 is SNHLY and CDR2 FYNNEI. The CDR3 loop spans 15 amino acids. The CDR3 protein is CASRLPGQGNEKLFF. CDR3 DNA: TGTGCCAGCAGACTACCGGGACAGGGTAATGAAAAACTGTTTTTT.

This clone has just one count. The rearrangement links TRBV7-9 to TRBJ1-3, with D possibly matching TRBD1 (6 bases). The CDR3 has 17 residues. Trimming stripped 5 bases from V and 0 bases from J, with 17 bases between. CDR1 and CDR2 from the germline V gene are SEHNR and FQNEAQ (reference sequence). Here the CDR3 reads CASSPSVRGNSGNTIYF. The CDR3 nucleotides read TGTGCCAGCAGCCCCTCTGTTAGGGGGAACTCTGGAAACACCATATATTTT.

V gene TRBV7-8 combines with J gene TRBJ2-5, with D hard to call. Germline CDR1 is SGHVS and CDR2 is FQNEAQ. The ends were cut back, 1 base at V and 2 bases at J, with 5 bases in the middle. The length of the CDR3 is 13 residues. The DNA for the CDR3 is TGTGCCAGCAGCTTAGACAGACAAGAGACCCAGTACTTC. This sequence encodes CASSLDRQETQYF. Filled out from reference TRBV7-8 and TRBJ2-5, the complete variable domain reads GAGVSQSPRYKVAKRGQDVALRCDPISGHVSLFWYQQALGQGPEFLTYFQNEAQLDKSGLPSDRFFAERPEGSVSTLKIQRTQQEDSAVYLCASSLDRQETQYFGPGTRLLVL.

The chain is built from TRBV11-2 and TRBJ2-1, with 9 bases that match TRBD2. There are 16 residues in the CDR3. The ends lost 1 base at V and 5 bases at J; junction bases unmatched: 6. Per the germline V gene, CDR1 is SGHAT and CDR2 is FQNNGV. The chain's CDR3 is CASSLAAGGPHNEQFF. The CDR3 DNA reads as TGTGCCAGCAGCTTAGCGGCGGGAGGGCCCCACAATGAGCAGTTCTTC.

The chain employs TRBV6-5 and TRBJ1-1; D is unclear. Per germline, CDR1 MNHEY and CDR2 SVGAGI. The CDR3 is 14 residues long. Trimming stripped 8 bases from V and 0 bases from J, with 13 bases between. The CDR3: CASGSGLMNTEAFF. The CDR3 region has the DNA TGTGCCAGCGGATCCGGGCTAATGAACACTGAAGCTTTCTTT.

The chain carries TRBV7-3 and TRBJ2-2; 8 bases match TRBD1. This CDR3 spans 15 amino acids. The V gene end was trimmed by 6 bases and the J gene end by 1 base; junction bases not matched to a gene: 4. Germline V gene data show CDR1 as SGHTA and CDR2 as FQGTGA. This chain's CDR3 is CASSPDRVNTGELFF. The CDR3 DNA sequence: TGTGCCAGCAGTCCGGACAGGGTGAACACCGGGGAGCTGTTTTTT. Drawing the rest from reference TRBV7-3 and TRBJ2-2, the complete variable domain is GAGVSQTPSNKVTEKGKYVELRCDPISGHTALYWYRQSLGQGPEFLIYFQGTGAADDSGLPNDRFFAVRPEGSVSTLKIQRTERGDSAVYLCASSPDRVNTGELFFGEGSRLTVL.

This sequence joins TRBV5-1 and TRBJ2-3; D is unclear. This CDR3 is built from 12 residues. Germline CDR1 and CDR2: SGHRS and YFSETQ. V gave up 4 bases and J gave up 4 bases, with 7 bases separating them. CDR3 loop: CASSKESDTQYF. The CDR3 nucleotides read TGCGCCAGCAGCAAGGAGTCAGATACGCAGTATTTT.

This clone was recorded once. This chain connects TRBV10-1 to TRBJ2-1, with TRBD1 as a possible D gene (5 bases). Germline V gene lookup returns CDR1 WNHNN and CDR2 SYGVQD (reference sequence). The length of the CDR3 is 13 residues. The V end lost 4 bases, the J end lost 4 bases, and 8 bases lay between the germline ends. CDR3 sequence reads: CASSAPGYNEQFF. The CDR3 DNA reads TGCGCCAGCAGTGCCCCAGGGTACAATGAGCAGTTCTTC.

The chain couples TRBV3-1 (or the pseudogene TRBV3-2) to TRBJ1-3; D ambiguous. CDR1 LGHDT and CDR2 YNNKEL come from the germline V gene (reference sequence). The CDR3 is 14 residues long. V shed 1 base and J shed 6 bases, with 10 bases lying between them. CDR3 sequence (DNA): TGTGCCAGCAGCCAAGCGTCCCAAGCAAACACCATATATTTT. It encodes CASSQASQANTIYF.